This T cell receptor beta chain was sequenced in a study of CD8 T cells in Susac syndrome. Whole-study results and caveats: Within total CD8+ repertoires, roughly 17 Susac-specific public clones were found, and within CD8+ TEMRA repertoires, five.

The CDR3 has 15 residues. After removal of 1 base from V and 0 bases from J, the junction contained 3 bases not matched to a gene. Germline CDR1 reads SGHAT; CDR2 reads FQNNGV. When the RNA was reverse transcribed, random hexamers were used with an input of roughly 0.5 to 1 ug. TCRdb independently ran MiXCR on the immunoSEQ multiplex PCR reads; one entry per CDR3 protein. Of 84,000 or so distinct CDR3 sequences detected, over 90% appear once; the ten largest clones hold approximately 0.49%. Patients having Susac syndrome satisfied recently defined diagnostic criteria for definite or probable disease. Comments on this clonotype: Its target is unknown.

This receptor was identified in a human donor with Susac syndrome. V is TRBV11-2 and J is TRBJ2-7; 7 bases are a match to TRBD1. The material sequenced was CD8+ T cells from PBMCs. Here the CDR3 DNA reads TGTGCCAGCAGCTTAGTGGCAGGGGGCTCCTACGAGCAGTACTTC. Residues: CASSLVAGGSYEQYF.